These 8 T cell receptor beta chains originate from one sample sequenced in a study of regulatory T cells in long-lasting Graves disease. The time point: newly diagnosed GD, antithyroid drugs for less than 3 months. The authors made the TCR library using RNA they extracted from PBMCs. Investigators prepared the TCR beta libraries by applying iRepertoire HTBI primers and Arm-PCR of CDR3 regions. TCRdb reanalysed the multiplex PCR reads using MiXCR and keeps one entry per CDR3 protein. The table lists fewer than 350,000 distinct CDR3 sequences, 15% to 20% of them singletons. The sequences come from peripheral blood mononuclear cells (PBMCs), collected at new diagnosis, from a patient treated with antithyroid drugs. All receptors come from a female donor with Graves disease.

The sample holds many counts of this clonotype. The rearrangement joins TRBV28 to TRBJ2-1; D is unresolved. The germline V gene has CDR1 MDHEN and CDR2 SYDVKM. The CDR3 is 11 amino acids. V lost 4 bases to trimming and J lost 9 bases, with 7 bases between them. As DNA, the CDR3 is TGTGCCAGCAGTTCCGACGGTGAGCAGTTCTTC. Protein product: CASSSDGEQFF.

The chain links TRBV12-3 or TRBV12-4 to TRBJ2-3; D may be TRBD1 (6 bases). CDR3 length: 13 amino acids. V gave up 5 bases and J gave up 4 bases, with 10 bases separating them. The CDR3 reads CASSAQGPDTQYF. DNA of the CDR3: TGTGCCAGCAGTGCACAGGGACCAGATACGCAGTATTTT.

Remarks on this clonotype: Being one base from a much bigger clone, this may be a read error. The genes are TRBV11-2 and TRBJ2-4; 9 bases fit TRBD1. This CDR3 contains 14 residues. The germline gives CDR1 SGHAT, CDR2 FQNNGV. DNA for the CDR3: TGTGCCAGCAGCTATACAGGGGGCCGGCACATTGAGTACTTC. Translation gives CASSYTGGRHIEYF.

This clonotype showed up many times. This chain's CDR3 is CASSYSGPSTDTQYF. The CDR3 DNA is TGTGCCAGCAGTTACTCGGGCCCGAGCACAGATACGCAGTATTTT. The chain links TRBV6-5 to TRBJ2-3; D remains unclear. The length of the CDR3 is 15 residues. V was cut by 0 bases and J by 0 bases, with 7 bases left in between. From germline, CDR1 is MNHEY and CDR2 SVGAGI.

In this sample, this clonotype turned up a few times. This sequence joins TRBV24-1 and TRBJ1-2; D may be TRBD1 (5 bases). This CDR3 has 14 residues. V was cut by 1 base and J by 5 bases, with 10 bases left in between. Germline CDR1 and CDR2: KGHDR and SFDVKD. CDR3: CATSDLGRDYGYTF. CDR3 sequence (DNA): TGTGCCACCAGTGATTTAGGCAGGGATTATGGCTACACCTTC.

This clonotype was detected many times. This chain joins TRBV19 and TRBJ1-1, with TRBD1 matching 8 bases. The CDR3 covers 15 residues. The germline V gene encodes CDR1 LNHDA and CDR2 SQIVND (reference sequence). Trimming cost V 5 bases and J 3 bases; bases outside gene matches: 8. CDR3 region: CASSHRTGTHTEAFF. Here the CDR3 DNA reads TGTGCCAGTAGTCATAGGACAGGGACGCACACTGAAGCTTTCTTT.

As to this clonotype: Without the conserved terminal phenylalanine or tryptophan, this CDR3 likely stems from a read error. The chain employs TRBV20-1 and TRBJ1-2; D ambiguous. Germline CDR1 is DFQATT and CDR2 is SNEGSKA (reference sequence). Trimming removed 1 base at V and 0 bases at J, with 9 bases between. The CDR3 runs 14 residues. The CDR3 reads CSARGLSPNYGYTS. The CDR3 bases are TGCAGTGCTAGAGGCCTTTCCCCTAACTATGGCTACACCTCC.

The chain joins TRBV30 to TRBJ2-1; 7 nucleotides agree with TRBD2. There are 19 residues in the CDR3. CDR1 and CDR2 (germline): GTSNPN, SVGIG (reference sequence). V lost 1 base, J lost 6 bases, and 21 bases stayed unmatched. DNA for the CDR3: TGTGCCTGGAGTGACGGGCAACAACCCGGACTAGTTGAGGCCAATGAGCAGTTCTTC. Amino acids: CAWSDGQQPGLVEANEQFF.